A selection of T cell receptor beta chains follows, all from one sample in a study of beta chain features in type 1 diabetes. Only in-frame clones appear in the TCRdb table, and some are missing; sequencing was by immunoSEQ multiplex PCR. The repertoire consists of about 240,000 clones, with approximately 15% occurring once and the leading ten covering 0.015% to 0.02%. The specimen sequenced was naive CD4+ T cells from blood. These receptors were obtained from a young man with type 1 diabetes. Both conserved end residues are part of each CDR3. The order of the fields is D gene, V gene, CDR3 protein. D genes are given only for firm matches.

TRBD1 | TRBV27 | CASSLNIGQGASHTQYF
TRBD2 | TRBV4-1 | CASSQDPSRGVADTQYF
NA | TRBV18 | CASSPSSVGETQYF
TRBD2 | TRBV9 | CASSTTSGNEQFF
NA | TRBV5-4 | CASSFQGGKTEAFF
TRBD2 | TRBV4-2 | CASSPGLLAAYEQYF
NA | TRBV29-1 | CSVQTETEAFF
TRBD1 | TRBV30 | CAWSVGTGGRIFSNQPQHF
NA | TRBV4-2 | CASSPRDSATYNEQFF
NA | TRBV2 | CASSAARPSTDTQYF
TRBD1 | TRBV29-1 | CSVTQGSDYGYTF
TRBD2 | TRBV29-1 | CSVTSAQETQYF
TRBD1 | TRBV11-3 | CASSSYQGQGRFTEAFF
NA | TRBV9 | CASSVLGGSTEAFF
NA | TRBV7-9 | CASSSRTREKLFF
TRBD2 | TRBV7-9 | CASSPPGLAGPNEQFF
TRBD2 | TRBV12-5 | CASGFTSGVTWDTDTQYF
TRBD2 | TRBV7-9 | CASSLVTSSEQYF
NA | TRBV2 | CASTRGSYEQYF
TRBD1 | TRBV5-4 | CASRRDRGAYNEQFF
NA | TRBV30 | CAWSQDRPISGNTIYF
NA | TRBV5-1 | CASSRDGGLEQYF
TRBD2 | TRBV18 | CASSLGTSLTEQYF
TRBD2 | TRBV6-4 | CASSDSTSGSKDTQYF
TRBD1 | TRBV9 | CASSVHGTGNNSPLHF
NA | TRBV4-2 | CASSPTRGTRETQYF
NA | TRBV5-1 | CASWGIGRIPTGGELFF
NA | TRBV7-2 | CASSLDFATGYNEQFF
TRBD2 | TRBV19 | CASSTRTSGRRQETQYF
TRBD2 | TRBV5-1 | CASSLQLAGGSSYNEQFF
NA | TRBV5-1 | CASSLGRETETQYF